Below, one T cell receptor (beta chain) is given with its context. These data originate in a study of control samples from healthy donors and cancer patients. Germline CDR1 MNHEY, CDR2 SVGAGI. The CDR3 is 14 residues long. V was pared by 5 bases and J by 7 bases, with 4 bases of the junction left unmatched. Only in-frame clones appear in the TCRdb table, and some are missing; sequencing was by immunoSEQ multiplex PCR. The data hold about 80,000 clones, with approximately 90% observed a single time. The clonotype comes from a woman aged 45 to 65 in good health. The V gene is TRBV6-5, the J gene TRBJ1-6; 8 bases match TRBD1. Sequences were obtained from blood. The CDR3 region is CASSRQGRNSPLHF. The CDR3 DNA is TGTGCCAGCAGTCGACAGGGGCGAAATTCACCCCTCCACTTT.